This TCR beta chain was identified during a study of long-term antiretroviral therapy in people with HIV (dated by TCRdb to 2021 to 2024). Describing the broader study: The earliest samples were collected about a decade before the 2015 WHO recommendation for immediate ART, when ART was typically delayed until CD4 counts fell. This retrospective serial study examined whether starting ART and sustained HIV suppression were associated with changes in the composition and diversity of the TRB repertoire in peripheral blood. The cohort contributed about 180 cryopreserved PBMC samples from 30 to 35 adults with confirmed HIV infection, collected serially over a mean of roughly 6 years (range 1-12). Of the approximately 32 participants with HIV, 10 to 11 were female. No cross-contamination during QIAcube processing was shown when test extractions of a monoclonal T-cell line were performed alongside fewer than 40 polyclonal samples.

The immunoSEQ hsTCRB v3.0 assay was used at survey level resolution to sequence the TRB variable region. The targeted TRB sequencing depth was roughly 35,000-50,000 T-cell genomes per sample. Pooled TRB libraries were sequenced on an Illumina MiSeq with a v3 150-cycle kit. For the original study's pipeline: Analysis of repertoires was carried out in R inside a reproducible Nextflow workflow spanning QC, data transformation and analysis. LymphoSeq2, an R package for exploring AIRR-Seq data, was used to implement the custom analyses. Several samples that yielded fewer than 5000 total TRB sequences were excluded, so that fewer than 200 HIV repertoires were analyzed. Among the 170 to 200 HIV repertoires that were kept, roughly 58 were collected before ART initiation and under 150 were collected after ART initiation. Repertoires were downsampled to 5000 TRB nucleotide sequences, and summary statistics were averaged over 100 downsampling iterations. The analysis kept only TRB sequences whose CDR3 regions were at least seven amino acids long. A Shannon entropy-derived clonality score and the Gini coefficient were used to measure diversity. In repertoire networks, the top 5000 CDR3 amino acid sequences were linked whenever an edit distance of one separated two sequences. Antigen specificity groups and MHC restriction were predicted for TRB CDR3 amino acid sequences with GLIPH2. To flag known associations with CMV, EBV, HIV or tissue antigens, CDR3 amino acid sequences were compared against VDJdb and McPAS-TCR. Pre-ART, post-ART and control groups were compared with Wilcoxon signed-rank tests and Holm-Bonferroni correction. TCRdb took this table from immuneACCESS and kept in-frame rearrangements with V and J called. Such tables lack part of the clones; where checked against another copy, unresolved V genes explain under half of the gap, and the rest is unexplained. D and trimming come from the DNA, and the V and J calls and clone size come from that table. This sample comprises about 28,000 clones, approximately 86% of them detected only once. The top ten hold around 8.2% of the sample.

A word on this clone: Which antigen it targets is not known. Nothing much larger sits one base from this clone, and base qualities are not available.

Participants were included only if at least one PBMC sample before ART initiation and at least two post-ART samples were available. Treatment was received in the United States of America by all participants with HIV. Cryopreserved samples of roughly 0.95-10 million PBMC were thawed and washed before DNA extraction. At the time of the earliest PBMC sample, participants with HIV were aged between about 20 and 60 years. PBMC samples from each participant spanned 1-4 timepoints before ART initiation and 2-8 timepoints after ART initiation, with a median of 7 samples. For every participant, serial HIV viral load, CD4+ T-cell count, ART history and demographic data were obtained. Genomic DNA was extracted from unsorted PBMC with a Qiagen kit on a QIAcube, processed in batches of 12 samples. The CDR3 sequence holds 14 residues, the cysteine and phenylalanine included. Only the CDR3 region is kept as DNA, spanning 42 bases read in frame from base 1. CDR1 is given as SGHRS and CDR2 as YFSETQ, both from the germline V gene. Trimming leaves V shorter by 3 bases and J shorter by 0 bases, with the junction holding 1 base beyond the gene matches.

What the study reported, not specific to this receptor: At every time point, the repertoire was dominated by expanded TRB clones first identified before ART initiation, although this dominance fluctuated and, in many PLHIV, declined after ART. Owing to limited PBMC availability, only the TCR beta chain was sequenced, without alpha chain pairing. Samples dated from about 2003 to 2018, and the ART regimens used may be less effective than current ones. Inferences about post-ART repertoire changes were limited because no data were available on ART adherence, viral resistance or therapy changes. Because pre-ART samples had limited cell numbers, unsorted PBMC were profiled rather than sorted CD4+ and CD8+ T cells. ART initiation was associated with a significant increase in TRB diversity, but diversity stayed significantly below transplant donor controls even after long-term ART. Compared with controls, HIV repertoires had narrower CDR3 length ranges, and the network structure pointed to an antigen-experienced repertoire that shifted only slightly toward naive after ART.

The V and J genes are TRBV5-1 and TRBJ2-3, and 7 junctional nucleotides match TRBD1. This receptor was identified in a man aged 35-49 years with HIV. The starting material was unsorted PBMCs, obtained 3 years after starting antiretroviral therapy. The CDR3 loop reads CASSWGQSTDTQYF. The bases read TGCGCCAGCAGCTGGGGACAGAGCACAGATACGCAGTATTTT.